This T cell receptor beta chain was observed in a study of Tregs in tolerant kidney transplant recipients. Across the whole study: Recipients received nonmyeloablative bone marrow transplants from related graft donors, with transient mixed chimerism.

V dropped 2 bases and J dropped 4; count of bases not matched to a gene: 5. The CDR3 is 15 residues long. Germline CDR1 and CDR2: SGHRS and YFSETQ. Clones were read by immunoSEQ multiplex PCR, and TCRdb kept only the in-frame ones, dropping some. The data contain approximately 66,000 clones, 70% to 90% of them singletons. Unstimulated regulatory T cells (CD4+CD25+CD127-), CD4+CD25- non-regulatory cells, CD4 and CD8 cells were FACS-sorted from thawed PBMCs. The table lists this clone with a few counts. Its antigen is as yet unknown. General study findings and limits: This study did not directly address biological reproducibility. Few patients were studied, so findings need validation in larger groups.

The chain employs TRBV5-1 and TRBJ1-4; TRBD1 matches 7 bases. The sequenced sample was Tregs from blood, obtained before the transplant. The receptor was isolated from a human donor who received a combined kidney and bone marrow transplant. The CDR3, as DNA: TGCGCCAGCAGCTTAACAGGGGCCGTTAATGAAAAACTGTTTTTT. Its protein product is CASSLTGAVNEKLFF.